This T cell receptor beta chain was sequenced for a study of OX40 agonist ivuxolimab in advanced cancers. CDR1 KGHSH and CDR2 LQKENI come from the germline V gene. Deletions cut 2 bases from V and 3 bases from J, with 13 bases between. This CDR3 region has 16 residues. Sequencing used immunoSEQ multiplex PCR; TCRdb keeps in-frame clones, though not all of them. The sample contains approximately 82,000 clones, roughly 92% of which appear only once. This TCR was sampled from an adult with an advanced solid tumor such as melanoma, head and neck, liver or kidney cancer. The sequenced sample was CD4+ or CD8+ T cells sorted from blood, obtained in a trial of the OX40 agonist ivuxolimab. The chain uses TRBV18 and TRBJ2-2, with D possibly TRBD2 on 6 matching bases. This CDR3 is CASSPVAWGDTGELFF. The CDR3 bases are TGTGCCAGCTCACCAGTGGCGTGGGGGGACACCGGGGAGCTGTTTTTT.